The TCR beta chain under discussion was sequenced for a study of tumor-infiltrating lymphocytes in localized non-small cell lung cancer. Study observations and caveats: Not all patients were TCR sequenced, owing to tissue quantity. Technical variation could not be separated from intratumor heterogeneity here.

As regards this clone: Its antigen is undetermined.

Profiling relied on immunoSEQ multiplex PCR, and the TCRdb table lists in-frame clones only, not all of them. This table holds some 15,000 clones, 55% to 80% found once. This CDR3 comprises 13 residues. Germline CDR1 is LNHDA and CDR2 is SQIVND (reference sequence). The V gene lost 3 bases and the J gene lost 3 bases, with 8 bases spanning the gap. The sequenced sample was lung tumor tissue. This chain joins TRBV19 and TRBJ1-2; no reliable D call. This clonotype originated in a human donor with non-small cell lung cancer. The CDR3, as DNA: TGTGCCAGTAGTATGACGGACCACTATGGCTACACCTTC. It translates to CASSMTDHYGYTF.